This T cell receptor beta chain was identified in a study of blood T cell repertoires in COVID-19. Across the study: The samples span acute and convalescent COVID-19 from the United States, Italy and Spain.

Trimming removed 2 bases from V and 5 bases from J; junction bases left unmatched: 9. Germline assignment: CDR1 MNHNS and CDR2 SASEGT. The CDR3 has 15 amino acids. Generated by immunoSEQ multiplex PCR, the TCRdb table keeps only in-frame clones and is missing some. The sample shows 260,000 or so clones, 80% to 90% of them seen only once. Recruits, aged roughly 18 to 100 years, lived in 25 or so US areas. Recovery meant two consecutive negative NP/OP PCR tests, professional clearance, or resolved symptoms. This chain joins TRBV6-1 and TRBJ2-7; 7 nucleotides agree with TRBD1. The specimen was PBMCs or T cells enriched from blood (not recorded which). The receptor's source is a man aged 18-30 years who had recovered from COVID-19. The CDR3 protein is CASSEYRDSLNEQYF. The CDR3 nucleotides are TGTGCCAGCAGTGAATACCGGGACAGCCTTAACGAGCAGTACTTC.